This TCR beta chain is drawn from a study of blood T cell repertoires in COVID-19. In the study overall: Samples came from the United States, Italy and Spain, spanning acute and convalescent COVID-19. T cells, B-cell-depleted T cells, or PBMCs supplied cDNA or gDNA.

CDR3 length equals 13 residues. Deletions cut 3 bases from V and 6 bases from J, with 11 bases between. Germline CDR1 reads SNHLY; CDR2 reads FYNNEI. Here immunoSEQ multiplex PCR was the method, and the copy in TCRdb shows in-frame clones only, minus some. The sample has about 37,000 clones, roughly nine tenths seen once; the top ten hold 15% to 17%. This clonotype was sampled from a woman aged 30 to 39 in a cohort sampled during active COVID-19. This chain uses TRBV2 with TRBJ1-1; possibly TRBD1 for D (6 bases). Sample: peripheral blood. CDR3 sequence: CASSDWGQAEAFF. The CDR3 DNA reads TGTGCCAGCAGTGACTGGGGGCAGGCTGAAGCTTTCTTT.